The source of this T cell receptor beta chain is a study of blood T cell repertoires in COVID-19. For the study at large: COVID-19 samples collected from the United States, Italy and Spain covered acute and convalescent phases.

Trimming pared 3 bases from V and 2 bases from J, leaving 11 bases between. Looked up from germline, CDR1 is SGHNT and CDR2 is YENEEA. CDR3 length equals 15 residues. The repertoire was sequenced with immunoSEQ multiplex PCR; TCRdb's copy has only in-frame clones and lacks some. The data contain over 14,000 clones, 87% of them singletons. The chain combines TRBV11-3 with TRBJ1-5; D is perhaps TRBD1 (5 bases). The source material was peripheral blood. This TCR came from a human donor in a cohort sampled during active COVID-19. The CDR3: CASSLGEEGNQPQHF. For the CDR3, the DNA is TGTGCCAGCAGCTTGGGGGAGGAGGGCAATCAGCCCCAGCATTTT.